One sample yielded the 32 T cell receptor beta chains listed below, sequenced in a study of blood T cell repertoires in COVID-19. Method: immunoSEQ multiplex PCR; TCRdb's copy keeps in-frame clones and lacks some. The sample has about 49,000 clones, 84% seen once. What was sequenced was peripheral blood. The receptors were sampled from a man aged 45-65 years with acute or convalescent COVID-19.

A few counts support this clone. The V and J genes are TRBV30 and TRBJ1-5, with 7 bases lining up with TRBD1. The germline CDR1 and CDR2 sequences are GTSNPN and SVGIG (reference sequence). V shed 3 bases, J shed 0 bases, and the junction held 2 bases outside the gene matches. This CDR3 has 14 residues. The chain's CDR3 is CAWRTGSSNQPQHF. The CDR3, as DNA: TGTGCCTGGAGGACAGGGTCTAGCAATCAGCCCCAGCATTTT.

The chain links TRBV7-2 to TRBJ2-1; 13 nucleotides align to TRBD2. V trimming: 5 bases; J trimming: 11 bases; junction bases outside the gene matches: 6. There are 14 residues in the CDR3. Germline lookup yields CDR1 SGHTA and CDR2 FQGNSA. Here the CDR3 reads CASSKTSGRAQQFF. The CDR3 DNA reads as TGTGCCAGCAGCAAAACTAGCGGGAGGGCCCAGCAGTTCTTC.

The chain carries TRBV4-2 and TRBJ2-1; possibly TRBD2 for D (6 bases). Germline V gene sequence: CDR1 LGHNA, CDR2 YNFKEQ. CDR3 length: 16 amino acids. Trimming took 4 bases from V and 8 from J, leaving 21 bases between them. The CDR3 reads CASSPGTPTPGDEQFF. In nucleotides, the CDR3 is TGTGCCAGCAGCCCCGGGACTCCCACACCTGGCGATGAGCAGTTCTTC.

The count of this clone is one. The rearrangement links TRBV27 to TRBJ2-7; D is possibly TRBD1 (6 bases). The CDR3 spans 15 residues. Trimming shortened V by 6 bases and J by 6 bases, and 21 bases separated the two germline ends. CDR1 and CDR2 (germline): MNHEY, SMNVEV (reference sequence). The CDR3 spells CASSNRDAGIGEQYF. The CDR3, as DNA: TGTGCCAGCAGCAACAGGGACGCCGGAATAGGCGAGCAGTACTTC.

The chain has TRBV12-3 or TRBV12-4 and TRBJ2-3, with TRBD1 matching over 9 bases. V lost 6 bases to trimming and J lost 5 bases; unmatched junction nucleotides: 0. The CDR3 has 12 amino acids. CDR3 DNA: TGTGCCAGCAGGGACAGGGGAGATACGCAGTATTTT. Protein product: CASRDRGDTQYF.

The V gene is TRBV3-1 (or the pseudogene TRBV3-2), the J gene TRBJ2-1, with 10 bases matching TRBD2. Germline V CDR1 and CDR2: LGHDT, YNNKEL (reference sequence). The V gene end was trimmed by 4 bases and the J gene end by 4 bases; junction bases not matched to a gene: 4. The CDR3 length is 15 residues. In DNA, the CDR3 is TGTGCCAGCAGCCTCGGTAGCGGGAGGTACAATGAGCAGTTCTTC. This codes for CASSLGSGRYNEQFF.

The CDR3 loop is CASSFRGTDTQYF. CDR3 nucleotides: TGTGCCAGCAGTTTCCGGGGTACAGATACGCAGTATTTT. This chain links TRBV12-3 or TRBV12-4 with TRBJ2-3; D perhaps matches TRBD2 (5 bases). V was trimmed by 3 bases and J by 3 bases, leaving 7 bases between them. CDR3 length equals 13 residues.

The count of this clone is one. V is TRBV2 and J is TRBJ2-7; 8 nucleotides align to TRBD2. The CDR3 has 19 amino acids. The junction had 14 bases not matched to a gene; V was cut back by 0 bases and J by 1 base. CDR1 and CDR2 (germline): SNHLY, FYNNEI. In DNA, the CDR3 is TGTGCCAGCAGTGAAGCAACCCCCCTACCAGCGGGAGCTTCCTACGAGCAGTACTTC. It is translated as CASSEATPLPAGASYEQYF.

The CDR3 sequence: CASSYSSREGYTF. The CDR3 DNA is TGTGCCAGCAGTTACTCGTCGAGGGAGGGCTACACCTTC. The chain couples TRBV6-2 or TRBV6-3 to TRBJ1-2, with unresolved D. The germline CDR1 and CDR2 sequences are MNHEY and SVGEGT. The V end lost 0 bases, the J end lost 8 bases, and 10 bases lay between the germline ends. The CDR3 has 13 residues.

This clone was counted a single time. The chain uses TRBV5-6 and TRBJ1-4, with TRBD1 as a possible D gene (6 bases). The length of the CDR3 is 15 residues. Germline V gives CDR1 SGHDT, CDR2 YYEEEE. V lost 1 base to trimming and J lost 7 bases, with 14 bases between them. The CDR3: CASSLWSGVGEKLFF. As DNA, the CDR3 is TGTGCCAGCAGCTTGTGGTCAGGGGTTGGTGAAAAACTGTTTTTT.

The chain links TRBV18 to TRBJ1-5; D is undetermined. The CDR3 is made up of 15 amino acids. Germline V gene lookup returns CDR1 KGHSH and CDR2 LQKENI. Trimming cost V 1 base and J 1 base, with 8 bases left between them. The chain's CDR3 is CASSPRHMSNQPQHF. The CDR3 nucleotides are TGTGCCAGCTCACCACGTCACATGAGCAATCAGCCCCAGCATTTT.

The V and J genes are TRBV10-1 and TRBJ2-7, with 7 bases lining up with TRBD1. The CDR3 totals 15 residues. The germline V gene has CDR1 WNHNN and CDR2 SYGVQD (reference sequence). The V gene end was trimmed by 2 bases and the J gene end by 3 bases; junction bases not matched to a gene: 7. This CDR3 reads CASSEGSRGFYEQYF. The CDR3 bases are TGCGCCAGCAGTGAGGGATCCAGGGGGTTCTACGAGCAGTACTTC.

The chain recombines TRBV7-2 with TRBJ2-1; unclear D gene. Per germline, CDR1 SGHTA and CDR2 FQGNSA. V lost 4 bases to trimming and J lost 5 bases, with 6 bases between them. The CDR3 consists of 12 residues. The CDR3 sequence: CASSYFHNEQFF. CDR3 in DNA: TGTGCCAGCAGCTACTTTCACAATGAGCAGTTCTTC.

The J gene is TRBJ2-1, the V gene TRBV19; D unclear. This CDR3 contains 15 residues. The germline V gene encodes CDR1 LNHDA and CDR2 SQIVND (reference sequence). Trimming left V 0 bases short and J 6 bases short, with 12 bases between. The DNA of the CDR3 is TGTGCCAGTAGTATAGACTTCACGGAGCCCAATGAGCAGTTCTTC. Translated, it gives CASSIDFTEPNEQFF.

The chain employs TRBV28 and TRBJ2-1; D is perhaps TRBD1 (5 bases). Germline V CDR1 and CDR2: MDHEN, SYDVKM. The CDR3 length is 12 residues. The germline V and J ends were trimmed by 2 bases and 12 bases, with 11 bases remaining between them. The chain's CDR3 is CASSLQGSGQFF. CDR3 coding DNA: TGTGCCAGCAGTTTACAGGGCTCTGGGCAGTTCTTC.

The J gene is TRBJ2-3, the V gene TRBV4-3; D gene uncertain. The CDR3 covers 14 residues. V was cut by 0 bases and J by 0 bases, with 4 bases left in between. From germline, CDR1 is LGHNA and CDR2 YSLEER. CDR3 DNA sequence: TGCGCCAGCAGCCAAGACGGTAGCACAGATACGCAGTATTTT. It codes for CASSQDGSTDTQYF.

The V call is TRBV5-1, the J call TRBJ2-3, with 9 nucleotides matching TRBD2. Looked up from germline, CDR1 is SGHRS and CDR2 is YFSETQ. This CDR3 has 14 residues. The V segment lost 7 bases and the J segment 2 bases; nucleotides outside the gene matches: 5. As DNA, the CDR3 is TGCGCCAGCGGTAGCGGGGGCTACACAGATACGCAGTATTTT. Translating gives CASGSGGYTDTQYF.

The chain links TRBV9 to TRBJ2-7, with D possibly matching TRBD2 (6 bases). V lost 1 base and J 0 bases, leaving 11 bases between the germline ends. Germline-derived CDR1 and CDR2 are SGDLS and YYNGEE. CDR3 length: 15 residues. The CDR3 bases are TGTGCCAGCAGCGTATCGGGCGGGAACTCCTACGAGCAGTACTTC. The encoded protein is CASSVSGGNSYEQYF.

The CDR3, as DNA: TGCAGTGCTGCGATAAAGTCTGAGCAGTTCTTC. Residues: CSAAIKSEQFF. The genes are TRBV20-1 and TRBJ2-1; D gene unclear. CDR1 is DFQATT, CDR2 SNEGSKA, per germline (reference sequence). This CDR3 region has 11 residues. V shed 5 bases and J shed 9 bases, with 11 bases lying between them.

This chain connects TRBV11-2 to TRBJ1-4; possible D gene TRBD1, 6 bases. The CDR3 runs 16 residues. The germline V and J ends were trimmed by 5 bases and 8 bases, with 21 bases remaining between them. In germline, CDR1 is SGHAT, CDR2 FQNNGV. Here the CDR3 DNA reads TGTGCCAGCAGCACCCAAGGGGGGGCTCGGATCGAAAAACTGTTTTTT. It codes for CASSTQGGARIEKLFF.

V usage is TRBV30 and J usage is TRBJ2-7; no clear D. The CDR3 length is 11 residues. V shed 5 bases and J shed 3 bases, with 8 bases lying between them. Germline assignment: CDR1 GTSNPN and CDR2 SVGIG (reference sequence). Here the CDR3 reads CAWGNSYEQYF. CDR3 in DNA: TGTGCCTGGGGTAACAGCTACGAGCAGTACTTC.

The rearrangement links TRBV5-5 to TRBJ2-5; D possibly corresponds to TRBD1 (5 bases). Deletions cut 0 bases from V and 4 bases from J, with 13 bases between. This CDR3 has 15 residues. CDR1 is SGHKS, CDR2 YYEKEE, per germline (reference sequence). The CDR3 DNA reads TGTGCCAGCAGCTTGGAAGGGGAAGGGGCAGAGACCCAGTACTTC. Translation: CASSLEGEGAETQYF.

A note on this clone: Other DNA sequences in this specimen translate into the identical CDR3. The genes are TRBV4-3 and TRBJ2-3, with TRBD1 as a possible D gene (5 bases). Germline assignment: CDR1 LGHNA and CDR2 YSLEER. V dropped 0 bases and J dropped 1 base, with 11 bases sitting between them. This CDR3 contains 16 residues. The CDR3 sequence is CASSQDRGQGTDTQYF. DNA of the CDR3: TGCGCCAGCAGCCAAGATAGGGGTCAGGGCACAGATACGCAGTATTTT.

The J gene is TRBJ1-5, the V gene TRBV24-1; 9 nucleotides agree with TRBD1. Per germline, CDR1 KGHDR and CDR2 SFDVKD. V shed 3 bases, J shed 4 bases, and the junction held 6 bases outside the gene matches. This CDR3 is built from 16 residues. CDR3 in amino acids: CATSDPGTGKNQPQHF. CDR3 nucleotides: TGTGCCACCAGTGATCCTGGGACAGGGAAGAATCAGCCCCAGCATTTT.

The V and J genes are TRBV18 and TRBJ2-5, with D possibly being TRBD1 (5 bases). Trimming removed 3 bases from V and 4 bases from J, with 12 bases in between. The CDR3 extends over 14 amino acids. The germline CDR1 and CDR2 sequences are KGHSH and LQKENI. In nucleotides, the CDR3 is TGTGCCAGCTCACCTGGCAGGGTGTTAGAGACCCAGTACTTC. It specifies CASSPGRVLETQYF.

This chain uses TRBV18 with TRBJ2-5, with 10 positions matching TRBD2. V lost 8 bases and J lost 3; bases outside the gene matches: 6. Looked up from germline, CDR1 is KGHSH and CDR2 is LQKENI. The CDR3 is made up of 14 amino acids. Here the CDR3 reads CASQREGQKETQYF. The DNA for the CDR3 is TGTGCCAGCCAGCGGGAGGGCCAAAAAGAGACCCAGTACTTC. Supplemented by reference TRBV18 and TRBJ2-5, the full variable domain reads NAGVMQNPRHLVRRRGQEARLRCSPMKGHSHVYWYRQLPEEGLKFMVYLQKENIIDESGMPKERFSAEFPKEGPSILRIQQVVRGDSAAYFCASQREGQKETQYFGPGTRLLVL.

The table lists this clone with a count of one. This chain connects TRBV9 to TRBJ1-2, with 8 bases aligning to TRBD1. With 0 bases clipped from V and 7 bases from J, the junction kept 11 bases outside the gene matches. The CDR3 loop spans 16 amino acids. Germline assignment: CDR1 SGDLS and CDR2 YYNGEE. CDR3 DNA: TGTGCCAGCAGCGTAGAGGGCGGCAGGGGGCTGTCTGGCTACACCTTC. As protein: CASSVEGGRGLSGYTF.

The rearrangement links TRBV3-1 (or the pseudogene TRBV3-2) to TRBJ2-3; 7 bases are shared with TRBD2. The CDR3 sequence is 16 residues long. V was pared by 2 bases and J by 2 bases, with 7 bases of the junction left unmatched. Germline CDR1 LGHDT, CDR2 YNNKEL (reference sequence). The CDR3 here is CASSQYQRGLTDTQYF. The CDR3 region has the DNA TGTGCCAGCAGCCAATACCAGCGGGGCCTCACAGATACGCAGTATTTT.

The chain carries TRBV15 and TRBJ2-7, with D hard to call. Germline lookup yields CDR1 LNHNV and CDR2 YYDKDF (reference sequence). The CDR3 has 15 amino acids. V lost 1 base to trimming and J lost 0 bases, with 10 bases between them. CDR3 protein: CATSRVASFSYEQYF. The CDR3 DNA reads as TGTGCCACCAGCAGAGTAGCCAGTTTCTCCTACGAGCAGTACTTC.

In DNA form, the CDR3 reads TGTGCCAGCTCACCGGGACAGGGGGTGAGGGAAGCTTTCTTT. It codes for CASSPGQGVREAFF. This sequence joins TRBV18 and TRBJ1-1, with 11 bases lining up with TRBD1. CDR1 KGHSH and CDR2 LQKENI come from the germline V gene. The length of the CDR3 is 14 residues. Trimming cost V 3 bases and J 8 bases; bases outside gene matches: 5.

The table lists this clone with a few counts. J is TRBJ1-4 and V is TRBV7-2, with D maybe TRBD1 (5 bases). V dropped 2 bases and J dropped 3 bases, with 7 bases sitting between them. Per the germline V gene, CDR1 is SGHTA and CDR2 is FQGNSA. There are 14 residues in the CDR3. The CDR3 sequence: CASSLWGANEKLFF. The DNA for the CDR3 is TGTGCCAGCAGCTTATGGGGGGCTAATGAAAAACTGTTTTTT.

The chain employs TRBV28 and TRBJ1-1, with no clear D. The length of the CDR3 is 13 residues. V was trimmed by 3 bases and J by 1 base, leaving 6 bases between them. CDR1 and CDR2 (germline): MDHEN, SYDVKM. This CDR3 is CASSFRPNTEAFF. The CDR3, as DNA: TGTGCCAGCAGTTTCAGGCCGAACACTGAAGCTTTCTTT.